A single sample gave rise to the 14 T cell receptor beta chains below, sequenced in a study of shared clonotypes between healthy human individuals. Produced via immunoSEQ multiplex PCR; TCRdb's table is partial and in-frame only. The data hold hundreds of thousands of clones, with less than 97% observed a single time. Naivety among CD8 cells was defined by CD45RO negativity and positive CCR7 selection, thereby excluding terminally differentiated effector memory CD45RA+ cells. The sample was naive CD8+ T cells sorted from blood. The origin of the receptors is a woman aged 25 to 39 in good health.

The CDR3 DNA is TGTGCCATCAGTTATGCCGAAATCAGGGTGGATGTCACTGAAGCTTTCTTT. Protein: CAISYAEIRVDVTEAFF. The rearrangement uses TRBV10-3 and TRBJ1-1; maybe TRBD1 (5 bases). The germline V and J ends were trimmed by 5 bases and 4 bases, with 23 bases remaining between them. Germline values: CDR1 ENHRY, CDR2 SYGVKD. This CDR3 comprises 17 residues.

This clone was detected once. The chain joins TRBV10-1 to TRBJ2-2; D gene unclear. This CDR3 region has 17 residues. Trimming left V 3 bases short and J 0 bases short, with 14 bases between. Germline V gene lookup returns CDR1 WNHNN and CDR2 SYGVQD (reference sequence). CDR3 sequence: CASSEWVTETNTGELFF. The CDR3 DNA reads as TGCGCCAGCAGTGAATGGGTGACTGAAACGAACACCGGGGAGCTGTTTTTT.

The chain recombines TRBV27 with TRBJ1-5, with 8 bases matching TRBD1. The CDR3 is 15 residues long. CDR1 and CDR2 (germline): MNHEY, SMNVEV (reference sequence). V lost 4 bases and J lost 5; bases outside the gene matches: 7. CDR3 region: CASSYTGGGHQPQHF. CDR3 in DNA: TGTGCCAGCAGTTACACAGGGGGAGGACATCAGCCCCAGCATTTT.

The chain employs TRBV28 and TRBJ2-3, with 9 bases that match TRBD2. The CDR3 is made up of 17 amino acids. Germline CDR1 reads MDHEN; CDR2 reads SYDVKM. With V trimmed by 3 bases and J by 2 bases, 9 bases remained unmatched. CDR3 in amino acids: CASSFSLAGLNTDTQYF. The CDR3 DNA sequence: TGTGCCAGCAGTTTTTCTCTAGCGGGACTTAACACAGATACGCAGTATTTT. Full variable domain (rest looked up from reference TRBV28 and TRBJ2-3): DVKVTQSSRYLVKRTGEKVFLECVQDMDHENMFWYRQDPGLGLRLIYFSYDVKMKEKGDIPEGYSVSREKKERFSLILESASTNQTSMYLCASSFSLAGLNTDTQYFGPGTRLTVL.

The CDR3 loop is CASSPTSGPYEQYF. The DNA of the CDR3 is TGTGCCAGCAGCCCGACTAGCGGCCCCTACGAGCAGTACTTC. The rearrangement joins TRBV7-9 to TRBJ2-7; 9 bases match TRBD2. Germline V lookup: CDR1 SEHNR, CDR2 FQNEAQ (reference sequence). The J segment lost 2 bases and the V segment lost 5 bases, leaving 4 bases of the junction unmatched. The CDR3 contains 14 residues.

The chain couples TRBV7-9 to TRBJ2-7; D is uncertain. V lost 4 bases to trimming and J lost 3 bases, with 19 bases between them. This CDR3 is built from 16 residues. Germline lookup yields CDR1 SEHNR and CDR2 FQNEAQ (reference sequence). CDR3 in DNA: TGTGCCAGCAGCTCGCCCGGTCCTAAATTCGACTACGAGCAGTACTTC. It yields the protein CASSSPGPKFDYEQYF.

V usage is TRBV28 and J usage is TRBJ2-3; 7 bases agree with TRBD1. CDR1 is MDHEN and CDR2 is SYDVKM in the germline V gene. This CDR3 has 15 amino acids. J gave up 0 bases and V 5 bases, and 5 bases lay outside the gene matches. CDR3 amino acids: CASSLGQPSTDTQYF. The DNA for the CDR3 is TGTGCCAGCAGTCTGGGACAGCCTAGCACAGATACGCAGTATTTT.

The V call is TRBV27, the J call TRBJ2-7; D possibly corresponds to TRBD2 (6 bases). The germline V gene encodes CDR1 MNHEY and CDR2 SMNVEV (reference sequence). The ends were cut back, 5 bases at V and 3 bases at J, with 11 bases in the middle. The CDR3 is 13 amino acids. The CDR3 protein is CASSRAGFYEQYF. CDR3 nucleotides: TGTGCCAGCAGTCGGGCGGGGTTCTACGAGCAGTACTTC.

CDR3: CASSLSASGSTDTQYF. The CDR3 DNA is TGTGCCAGCAGCTTGTCGGCTAGCGGGAGCACAGATACGCAGTATTTT. This chain links TRBV5-6 with TRBJ2-3; 8 bases agree with TRBD2. Germline-derived CDR1 and CDR2 are SGHDT and YYEEEE. The CDR3 totals 16 residues. J was trimmed by 0 bases and V by 1 base; bases with no gene match: 4.

This clone was seen a single time. The gene calls are TRBV2 and TRBJ1-1, with D unresolved. Germline CDR1 is SNHLY and CDR2 is FYNNEI. This CDR3 comprises 15 residues. Trimming left V 7 bases short and J 0 bases short, with 15 bases between. The CDR3 DNA reads as TGTGCCAGCAATCGAGGGTACGGAATGAACACTGAAGCTTTCTTT. Amino acid sequence: CASNRGYGMNTEAFF.

The gene calls are TRBV4-1 and TRBJ2-3; a weak D match, TRBD2 (6 bases). The germline V gene encodes CDR1 MGHRA and CDR2 YSYEKL. The CDR3 runs to 16 residues. Between the trimmed V and J ends, which lost 3 bases and 0 bases, there was a span of 13 bases. The CDR3 region has the DNA TGCGCCAGCAGCCACCCGACTAGGGAGAGCACAGATACGCAGTATTTT. Amino acids: CASSHPTRESTDTQYF.

This chain links TRBV28 with TRBJ1-2; D is perhaps TRBD1 (5 bases). The CDR3 has 13 amino acids. Trimming stripped 3 bases from V and 6 bases from J, with 11 bases between. Germline loops: CDR1 MDHEN, CDR2 SYDVKM. CDR3 DNA: TGTGCCAGCAGTTTGGGGGGAATGGATGGCTACACCTTC. This translates into CASSLGGMDGYTF.

The rearrangement uses TRBV5-1 and TRBJ2-5, with 9 bases matching TRBD2. CDR1 and CDR2 (germline): SGHRS, YFSETQ. There are 13 residues in the CDR3. V was clipped by 4 bases and J by 5 bases; unmatched bases: 3. This CDR3 is CASSDGTSETQYF. In nucleotides, the CDR3 is TGCGCCAGCAGCGACGGGACTAGCGAGACCCAGTACTTC.

The V call is TRBV11-2, the J call TRBJ2-5; no firm D call. The J call is uncertain, as TRBJ2-7 better fits the DNA end. The germline gives CDR1 SGHAT, CDR2 FQNNGV. The CDR3 is 13 residues long. The CDR3 loop is CASSLDNGYEQYF. CDR3 DNA sequence: TGTGCCAGCAGCCTTGACAACGGGTACGAGCAGTACTTC.